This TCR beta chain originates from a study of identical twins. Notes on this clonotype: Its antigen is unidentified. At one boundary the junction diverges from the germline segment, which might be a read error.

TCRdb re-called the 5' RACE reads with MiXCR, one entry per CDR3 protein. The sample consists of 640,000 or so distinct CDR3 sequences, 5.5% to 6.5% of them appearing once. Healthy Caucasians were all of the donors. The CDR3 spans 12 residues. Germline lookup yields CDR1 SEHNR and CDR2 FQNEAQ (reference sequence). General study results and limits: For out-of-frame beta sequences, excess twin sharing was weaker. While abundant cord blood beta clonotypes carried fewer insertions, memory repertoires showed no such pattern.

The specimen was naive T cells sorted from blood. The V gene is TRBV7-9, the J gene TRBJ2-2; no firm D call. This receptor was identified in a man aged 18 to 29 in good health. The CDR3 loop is CASSLAVGRWIF. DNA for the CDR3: TGTGCCAGCAGCTTAGCCGTGGGCAGATGGATTTTT.